This TCR beta chain was found in a study of T-cell memory formation after mild COVID-19. TCRdb analysed the 5' RACE reads with MiXCR anew, one entry per CDR3 protein. This sample yields approximately 450,000 distinct CDR3 sequences, of which about 20% are seen a single time; approximately 13% belongs to the top ten. The CDR3 has 16 residues. Germline V lookup: CDR1 MGHRA, CDR2 YSYEKL. V shed 0 bases and J shed 6 bases, with 18 bases lying between them. The TCR was taken from an adult woman who had mild COVID-19 (a few samples of this study predate the infection). Cell type and time point are not known. The chain joins TRBV4-1 to TRBJ2-7; D is perhaps TRBD2 (6 bases). Sample: PBMCs or a T cell subset sorted from them (not recorded which). CDR3 nucleotides: TGCGCCAGCAGCCAAGATAGTAGCGGAGAGGTCTCCGAGCAGTACTTC. Translated, it gives CASSQDSSGEVSEQYF.